These 4 T cell receptor beta chains share one sample of origin, sequenced in a study of T cells in Graves' hyperthyroidism and ophthalmopathy. Template material for amplifying TCR beta CDR3 regions consisted of RNA transcripts. A set of HTBI primers served as the primers for a first-round RT-PCR of the TCR CDR3. A single record per CDR3 protein comes from TCRdb applying MiXCR to the multiplex PCR reads. The profile shows about half a million distinct CDR3 sequences, about 20% of them singletons. The material sequenced was blood. The receptors come from a woman between 65 and 79 years old with Graves' ophthalmopathy.

The chain recombines TRBV19 with TRBJ2-7; D uncertain. Looked up from germline, CDR1 is LNHDA and CDR2 is SQIVND (reference sequence). CDR3 length equals 16 residues. The V end lost 5 bases, the J end lost 0 bases, and 17 bases lay between the germline ends. CDR3 nucleotides: TGTGCCAGTAGTCGTGGGTTTTCGTTAAGCTCCTACGAGCAGTACTTC. This encodes CASSRGFSLSSYEQYF.

In its sample, this clonotype was seen a few times. This chain links TRBV6-1 with TRBJ1-5, with 9 positions matching TRBD1. V gave up 6 bases and J gave up 5 bases; unmatched junction bases: 5. The CDR3 length is 14 residues. CDR1 and CDR2 from the germline V gene are MNHNS and SASEGT. CDR3 protein: CASSRDRDDQPQHF. The DNA for the CDR3 is TGTGCCAGCAGCCGGGACAGGGACGATCAGCCCCAGCATTTT.

This clonotype was seen a few times. The chain employs TRBV7-8 and TRBJ1-2; maybe TRBD1 (6 bases). The CDR3 is made up of 14 amino acids. Germline CDR1 is SGHVS and CDR2 is FQNEAQ. Between the trimmed V and J ends, which lost 1 base and 8 bases, there was a span of 14 bases. CDR3 sequence (DNA): TGTGCCAGCAGCTTAGTACGGGGGCGAAGGGGCTACACCTTC. Residues: CASSLVRGRRGYTF.

This clonotype turned up a few times. This chain joins TRBV7-9 and TRBJ2-7; possible D gene TRBD2, 5 bases. V was cut by 5 bases and J by 1 base, with 12 bases left in between. Looked up from germline, CDR1 is SEHNR and CDR2 is FQNEAQ (reference sequence). The CDR3 sequence is 14 residues long. The CDR3, as DNA: TGTGCCAGCAGCCCAGGACTCGTATCCTACGAGCAGTACTTC. Encoded protein: CASSPGLVSYEQYF.